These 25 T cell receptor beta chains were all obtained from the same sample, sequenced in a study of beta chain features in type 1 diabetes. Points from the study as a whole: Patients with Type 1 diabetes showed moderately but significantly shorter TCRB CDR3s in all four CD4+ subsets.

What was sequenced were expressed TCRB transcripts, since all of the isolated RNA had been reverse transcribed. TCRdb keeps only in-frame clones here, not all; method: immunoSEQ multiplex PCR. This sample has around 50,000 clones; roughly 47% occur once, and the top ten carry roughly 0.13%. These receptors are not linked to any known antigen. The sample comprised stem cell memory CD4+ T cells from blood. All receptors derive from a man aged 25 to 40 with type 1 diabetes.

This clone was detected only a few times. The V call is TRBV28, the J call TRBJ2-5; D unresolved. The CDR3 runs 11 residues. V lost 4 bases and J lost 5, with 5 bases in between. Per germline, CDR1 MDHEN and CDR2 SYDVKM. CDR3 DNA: TGTGCCAGCAGTTCGCGGGAGACCCAGTACTTC. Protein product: CASSSRETQYF.

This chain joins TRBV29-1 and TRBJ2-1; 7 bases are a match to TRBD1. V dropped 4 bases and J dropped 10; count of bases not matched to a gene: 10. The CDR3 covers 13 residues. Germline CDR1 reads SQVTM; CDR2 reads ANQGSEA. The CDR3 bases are TGCAGCGTTGGTGACAGGGTAATACAGGAGCAGTTCTTC. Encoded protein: CSVGDRVIQEQFF.

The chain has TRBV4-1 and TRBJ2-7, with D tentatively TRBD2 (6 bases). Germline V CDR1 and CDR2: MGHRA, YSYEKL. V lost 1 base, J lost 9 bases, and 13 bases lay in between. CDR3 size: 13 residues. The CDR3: CASSQGTGTRQYF. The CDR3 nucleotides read TGCGCCAGCAGCCAAGGAACCGGGACTCGGCAGTACTTC.

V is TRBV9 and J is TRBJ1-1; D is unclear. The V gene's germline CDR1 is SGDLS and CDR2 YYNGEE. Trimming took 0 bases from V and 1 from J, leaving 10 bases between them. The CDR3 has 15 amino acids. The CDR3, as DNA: TGTGCCAGCAGCGTAGAAGCGGTCACGAACACTGAAGCTTTCTTT. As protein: CASSVEAVTNTEAFF.

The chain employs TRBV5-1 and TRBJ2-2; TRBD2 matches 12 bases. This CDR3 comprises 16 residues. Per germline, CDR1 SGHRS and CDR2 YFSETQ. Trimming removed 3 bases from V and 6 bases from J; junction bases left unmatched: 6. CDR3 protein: CASSSGLAGGAGELFF. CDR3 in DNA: TGCGCCAGCAGCTCGGGACTAGCGGGCGGCGCCGGGGAGCTGTTTTTT.

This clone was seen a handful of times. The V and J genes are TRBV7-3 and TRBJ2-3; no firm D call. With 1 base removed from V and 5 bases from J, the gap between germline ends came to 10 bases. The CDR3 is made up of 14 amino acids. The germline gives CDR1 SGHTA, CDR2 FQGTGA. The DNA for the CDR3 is TGTGCCAGCAGCTTAAACAGCCCTGGAGATACGCAGTATTTT. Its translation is CASSLNSPGDTQYF.

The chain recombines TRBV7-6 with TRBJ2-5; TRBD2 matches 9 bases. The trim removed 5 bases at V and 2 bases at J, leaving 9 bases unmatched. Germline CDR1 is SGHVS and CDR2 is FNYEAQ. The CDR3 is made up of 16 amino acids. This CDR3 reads CASSPHTSGLQETQYF. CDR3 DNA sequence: TGTGCCAGCAGCCCCCATACTAGCGGGTTACAAGAGACCCAGTACTTC.

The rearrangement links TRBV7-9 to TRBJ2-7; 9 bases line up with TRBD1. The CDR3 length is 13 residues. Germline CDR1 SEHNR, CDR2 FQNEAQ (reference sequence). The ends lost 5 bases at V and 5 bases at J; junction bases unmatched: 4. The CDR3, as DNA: TGTGCCAGCAGCCGGGACAGGGTCCACGAGCAGTACTTC. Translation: CASSRDRVHEQYF.

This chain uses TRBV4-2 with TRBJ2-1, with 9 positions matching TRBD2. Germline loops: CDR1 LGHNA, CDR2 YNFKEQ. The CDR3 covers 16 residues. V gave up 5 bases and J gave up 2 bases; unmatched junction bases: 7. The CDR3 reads CASSVRLAATYNEQFF. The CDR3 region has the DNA TGTGCCAGCAGCGTACGACTAGCGGCCACCTACAATGAGCAGTTCTTC.

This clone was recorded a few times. CDR3 residues: CASSERGLIYGYTF. The DNA of the CDR3 is TGTGCCAGCAGTGAGAGAGGGTTGATCTATGGCTACACCTTC. The chain combines TRBV6-1 with TRBJ1-2; no firm D call. This CDR3 contains 14 residues. V was cut by 3 bases and J by 4 bases, with 12 bases left in between. Germline lookup yields CDR1 MNHNS and CDR2 SASEGT.

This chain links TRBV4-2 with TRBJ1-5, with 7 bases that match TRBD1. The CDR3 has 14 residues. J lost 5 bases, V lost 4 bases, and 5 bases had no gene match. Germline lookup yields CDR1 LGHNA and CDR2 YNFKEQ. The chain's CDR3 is CASSLGDRDQPQHF. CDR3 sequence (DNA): TGTGCCAGCAGCCTCGGCGACAGGGATCAGCCCCAGCATTTT.

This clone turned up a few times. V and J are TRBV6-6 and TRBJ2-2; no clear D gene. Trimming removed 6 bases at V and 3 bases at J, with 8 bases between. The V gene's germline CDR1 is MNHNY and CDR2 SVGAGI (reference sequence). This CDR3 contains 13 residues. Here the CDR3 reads CASRQIDTGELFF. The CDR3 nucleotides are TGTGCCAGCAGACAGATAGACACCGGGGAGCTGTTTTTT.

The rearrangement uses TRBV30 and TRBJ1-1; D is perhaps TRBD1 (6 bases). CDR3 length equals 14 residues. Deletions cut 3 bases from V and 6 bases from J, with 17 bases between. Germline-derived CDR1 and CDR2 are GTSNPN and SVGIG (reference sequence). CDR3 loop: CAWRSSRGFAEAFF. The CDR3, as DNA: TGTGCCTGGAGGTCTAGCAGGGGCTTCGCTGAAGCTTTCTTT.

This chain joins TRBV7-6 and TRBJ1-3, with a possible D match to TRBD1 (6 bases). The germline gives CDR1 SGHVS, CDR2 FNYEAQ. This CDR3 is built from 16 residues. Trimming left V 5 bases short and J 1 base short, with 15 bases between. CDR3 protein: CASSPLAGQSGNTIYF. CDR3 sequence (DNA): TGTGCCAGCAGCCCCCTGGCTGGACAGTCTGGAAACACCATATATTTT.

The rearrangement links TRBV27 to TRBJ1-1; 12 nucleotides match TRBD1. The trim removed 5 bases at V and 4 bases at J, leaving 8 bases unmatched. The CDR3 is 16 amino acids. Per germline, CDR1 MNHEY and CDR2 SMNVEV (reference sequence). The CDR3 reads CASSTGTGGWRTEAFF. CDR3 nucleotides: TGTGCCAGCAGTACCGGGACAGGGGGCTGGCGCACTGAAGCTTTCTTT.

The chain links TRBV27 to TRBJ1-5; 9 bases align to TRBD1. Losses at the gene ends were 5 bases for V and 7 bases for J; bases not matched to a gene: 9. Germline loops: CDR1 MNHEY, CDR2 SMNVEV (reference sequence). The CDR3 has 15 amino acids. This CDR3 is CASSQQGAGRQPQHF. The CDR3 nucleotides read TGTGCCAGCAGTCAACAGGGGGCCGGCAGACAGCCCCAGCATTTT.

CDR3 protein: CASSLWTGEIGELFF. The DNA of the CDR3 is TGTGCCAGCAGCCTATGGACAGGGGAGATCGGGGAGCTGTTTTTT. The chain combines TRBV7-8 with TRBJ2-2, with TRBD1 identical over 9 bases. Germline values: CDR1 SGHVS, CDR2 FQNEAQ. J lost 7 bases, V lost 5 bases, and 8 bases had no gene match. CDR3 length: 15 residues.

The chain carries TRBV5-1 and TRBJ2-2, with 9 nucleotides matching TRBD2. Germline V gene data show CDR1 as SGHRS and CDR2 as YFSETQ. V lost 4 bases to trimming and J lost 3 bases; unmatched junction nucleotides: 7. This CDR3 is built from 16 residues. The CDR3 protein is CASSALAGIDTGELFF. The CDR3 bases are TGCGCCAGCAGCGCCCTAGCGGGAATTGACACCGGGGAGCTGTTTTTT.

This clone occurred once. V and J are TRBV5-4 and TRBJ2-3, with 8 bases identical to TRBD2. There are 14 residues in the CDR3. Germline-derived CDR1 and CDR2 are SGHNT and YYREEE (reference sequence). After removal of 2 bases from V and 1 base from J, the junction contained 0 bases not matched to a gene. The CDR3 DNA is TGTGCCAGCAGCTTACTAGCGGGCACAGATACGCAGTATTTT. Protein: CASSLLAGTDTQYF.

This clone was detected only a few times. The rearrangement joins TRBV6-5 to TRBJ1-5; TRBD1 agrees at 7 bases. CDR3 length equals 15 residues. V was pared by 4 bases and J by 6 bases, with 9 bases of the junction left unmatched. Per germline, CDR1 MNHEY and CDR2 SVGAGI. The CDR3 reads CASSSQGGLRQPQHF. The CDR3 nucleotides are TGTGCCAGCAGTTCTCAGGGGGGCCTCCGTCAGCCCCAGCATTTT.

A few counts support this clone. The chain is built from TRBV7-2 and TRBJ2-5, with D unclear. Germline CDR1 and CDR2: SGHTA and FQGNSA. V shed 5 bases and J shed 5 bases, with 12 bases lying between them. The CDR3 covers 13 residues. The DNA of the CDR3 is TGTGCCAGCAGCCCAGAACTGCGGGAGACCCAGTACTTC. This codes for CASSPELRETQYF.

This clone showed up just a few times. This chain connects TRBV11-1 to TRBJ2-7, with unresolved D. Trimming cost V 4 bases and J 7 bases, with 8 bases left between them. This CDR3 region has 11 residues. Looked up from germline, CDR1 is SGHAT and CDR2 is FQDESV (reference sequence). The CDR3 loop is CASSSLGEQYF. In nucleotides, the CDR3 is TGTGCCAGCAGCTCGCTAGGTGAGCAGTACTTC.

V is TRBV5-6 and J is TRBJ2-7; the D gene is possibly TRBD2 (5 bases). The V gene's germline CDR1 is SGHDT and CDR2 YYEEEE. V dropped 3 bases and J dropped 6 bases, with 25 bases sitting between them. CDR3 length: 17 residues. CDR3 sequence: CASSYLEPWTDWVEQYF. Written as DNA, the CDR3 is TGTGCCAGCAGCTACCTAGAGCCCTGGACTGACTGGGTCGAGCAGTACTTC.

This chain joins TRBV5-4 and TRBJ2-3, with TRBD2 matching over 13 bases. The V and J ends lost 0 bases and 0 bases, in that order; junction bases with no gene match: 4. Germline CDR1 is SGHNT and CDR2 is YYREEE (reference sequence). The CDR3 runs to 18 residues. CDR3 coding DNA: TGTGCCAGCAGCTTGGGACTAGCGGGAGGCCCGAGCACAGATACGCAGTATTTT. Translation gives CASSLGLAGGPSTDTQYF.

In DNA, the CDR3 is TGTGCCACCAGCAGAGGGACAGATGGCTACACCTTC. It encodes CATSRGTDGYTF. This sequence joins TRBV15 and TRBJ1-2, with TRBD1 as a possible D gene (6 bases). Trimming took 1 base from V and 6 from J, leaving 6 bases between them. The CDR3 extends over 12 amino acids. CDR1 LNHNV and CDR2 YYDKDF come from the germline V gene (reference sequence).